Listed below are T cell receptor beta chains from one sample, sequenced in a study of glioma-infiltrating T cells after dendritic cell vaccination. Repertoires were generated with immunoSEQ multiplex PCR, while TCRdb's copy carries only in-frame clones and drops some. The sample has 100,000 to 120,000 clones; roughly 89% are singletons. The sample was blood, taken after dendritic cell vaccination. Source of these receptors: a human donor with glioblastoma. Both conserved end residues are part of each CDR3. D genes are given only for firm matches. Expanded clones are given a class, and other clones once, few, many or no size at all.

j_gene | d_gene | abundance | v_gene | CDR3nt | CDR3aa
TRBJ1-5 | . | . | TRBV7-9 | TGTGCCAGCAGCTTAGAGGGCGGGAATCAGCCCCAGCATTTT | CASSLEGGNQPQHF
TRBJ1-1 | . | . | TRBV30 | TGTGCCTGGAGCCCCGTCGGGGGAGCTTTCTTT | CAWSPVGGAFF
TRBJ2-1 | TRBD2 | . | TRBV10-2 | TGCGCCAGCAGTGAGTCGCTAGCGGGATCGGATGAGCAGTTCTTC | CASSESLAGSDEQFF
TRBJ1-2 | TRBD1 | . | TRBV25-1 | TGTGCCAGCAGTGGGCCGGGACAGGGCCTTGCTAATGGCTACACCTTC | CASSGPGQGLANGYTF
TRBJ2-1 | TRBD2 | . | TRBV7-2 | TGTGCCAGCAGCGCCAGACTAGCGGGGGAGTCCTACAATGAGCAGTTCTTC | CASSARLAGESYNEQFF
TRBJ2-2 | . | . | TRBV13 | TGTGCCAGCAGCCCAAGGGGGAGATTAAACACCGGGGAGCTGTTTTTT | CASSPRGRLNTGELFF
TRBJ1-2 | TRBD1 | . | TRBV5-1 | TGCGCCAGCAGCGGAGGACAGGGGAACTATGGCTACACCTTC | CASSGGQGNYGYTF
TRBJ1-1 | TRBD1 | . | TRBV2 | TGTGCCAGCAGTGGAGACAGGGTAGAGGCTTTCTTT | CASSGDRVEAFF
TRBJ2-7 | TRBD2 | once | TRBV7-7 | TGTGCTAGCAGCCCTTGGCGGGAGGCCCCCCACGAGCAGTACTTC | CASSPWREAPHEQYF
TRBJ1-5 | . | . | TRBV15 | TGTGCCACCAGCAGAGAAAGACAGGACCAGCCCCAGCATTTT | CATSRERQDQPQHF
TRBJ2-7 | . | . | TRBV7-6 | TGTGCCAGCAGCCATCCCAGGTCCAGCTCCTACGAGCAGTACTTC | CASSHPRSSSYEQYF
TRBJ1-3 | . | . | TRBV9 | TGTGCCAGCAGCGTAGTCCCGACAGATGCTGGAAACACCATATATTTT | CASSVVPTDAGNTIYF
TRBJ1-2 | . | . | TRBV29-1 | TGCAGCGTTAGTTCGGAGGTGGGTAACTATGGCTACACCTTC | CSVSSEVGNYGYTF
TRBJ2-7 | TRBD1 | . | TRBV18 | TGTGCCAGCGCCACAGGGACAGGAGACGAGCAGTACTTC | CASATGTGDEQYF
TRBJ2-5 | TRBD2 | . | TRBV18 | TGTGCCAGCTCACCTACTAGCGGGGGGCAGACCCAGTACTTC | CASSPTSGGQTQYF
TRBJ1-2 | TRBD1 | . | TRBV15 | TGTGCCACCAGCAGAAGAGCCCCCGAGACAGGGGGTATAAGGGTTTATGGCTACACCTTC | CATSRRAPETGGIRVYGYTF
TRBJ2-6 | TRBD1 | . | TRBV4-2 | TGTGCCAGCAGCCGAATTGACAGGGGGCTGTCTGGGGCCAACGTCCTGACTTTC | CASSRIDRGLSGANVLTF
TRBJ2-1 | TRBD2 | . | TRBV2 | TGTGCCAGCACTAGCGGCCCCAGCAATGAGCAGTTCTTC | CASTSGPSNEQFF
TRBJ1-5 | . | few | TRBV19 | TGTGCCAGTAGTATAGGTCGGGGAGCCGGTCAGCCCCAGCATTTT | CASSIGRGAGQPQHF
TRBJ1-1 | . | once | TRBV18 | TGTGCCAGCTCACCTATGGGCCAGACTGAAGCTTTCTTT | CASSPMGQTEAFF
TRBJ1-2 | TRBD1 | . | TRBV18 | TGTGCCAGCTCACCAACCGGGACAGGGGTTAACTATGGCTACACCTTC | CASSPTGTGVNYGYTF
TRBJ2-7 | TRBD1 | . | TRBV20-1 | TGCAGTGCTAGAGATCGGGACAGGGAGTACTTC | CSARDRDREYF
TRBJ2-3 | . | . | TRBV6-1 | TGTGCCAGCAGTGAGACAGCCCTAGATACGCAGTATTTT | CASSETALDTQYF
TRBJ1-6 | . | . | TRBV30 | TGTGCCTGGAGCCTGCGAGGGGGAGGGGATTCACCCCTCCACTTT | CAWSLRGGGDSPLHF
TRBJ1-3 | . | few | TRBV14 | TGTGCCAGCAGCCAAGCCTGGGGACTGGCTGGAAACACCATATATTTT | CASSQAWGLAGNTIYF
TRBJ2-3 | TRBD2 | . | TRBV6-4 | TGTGCCAGCCCACTCAGCGGGAGACAAGAGGGGACGCAGTATTTT | CASPLSGRQEGTQYF
TRBJ1-2 | TRBD1 | . | TRBV18 | TGTGCCAGCTCACGGGACAGTTCCATCTATGGCTACACCTTC | CASSRDSSIYGYTF
TRBJ2-7 | TRBD1 | . | TRBV10-3 | TGTGCCATCAGTGAGGGGCAGGGGGACGAGCAGTACTTC | CAISEGQGDEQYF
TRBJ2-7 | . | once | TRBV5-1 | TGCGCCAGCAGCCCGGAGACAGGACCCTACGAGCAGTACTTC | CASSPETGPYEQYF
TRBJ2-4 | TRBD2 | . | TRBV5-6 | TGTGCCAGCAGCTTGGTTAGACTAGCGGTCGATGCCAAAAACATTCAGTACTTC | CASSLVRLAVDAKNIQYF
TRBJ2-1 | TRBD1 | . | TRBV9 | TGTGCCAGCAGCGTAGAGACAGGGGTTAATGAGCAGTTCTTC | CASSVETGVNEQFF
TRBJ1-2 | . | . | TRBV5-4 | TGTGCCAGCAGCGCCAGTGCAGATAACTATGGCTACACCTTC | CASSASADNYGYTF
TRBJ1-4 | . | once | TRBV10-3 | TGTGCCATCAAGAGAGAAACTAATGAAAAACTGTTTTTT | CAIKRETNEKLFF
TRBJ1-6 | TRBD1 | once | TRBV9 | TGTGCCAGCAGCGTAGGACAGGGTCCACCCCTCCACTTT | CASSVGQGPPLHF
TRBJ2-1 | TRBD2 | once | TRBV2 | TGTGCCAGCAGTGTACTAGCGGGAGGGTTGCTGAGCTCATACAATGAGCAGTTCTTC | CASSVLAGGLLSSYNEQFF
TRBJ2-5 | TRBD1 | . | TRBV18 | TGTGCCAGCTCCGTGGGACAGGATGTAGAGACCCAGTACTTC | CASSVGQDVETQYF
TRBJ2-7 | TRBD2 | . | TRBV5-6 | TGTGCCAGCAGCTTTACTAGCGGGGGGTGGTACGAGCAGTACTTC | CASSFTSGGWYEQYF
TRBJ2-7 | . | . | TRBV5-1 | TGCGCCAGCAGCCTAGGACAGACGTCCTACGAGCAGTACTTC | CASSLGQTSYEQYF
TRBJ2-2 | TRBD1 | . | TRBV4-1 | TGCGCCAGCAGCCGCGGACAGGGGGCGAACACCGGGGAGCTGTTTTTT | CASSRGQGANTGELFF
TRBJ1-6 | TRBD1 | once | TRBV30 | TGTGCCTGGAGTAGGGACAGGCCTAATTCACCCCTCCACTTT | CAWSRDRPNSPLHF